This is a list of T cell receptor beta chains from one sample in a study of blood T cells in healthy people across ages. Via MiXCR, TCRdb re-called the 5' RACE reads, giving one row per CDR3 protein. The data contain about 760,000 distinct CDR3 sequences, 25% of them singletons. The sample also formed part of further work on T cells of mothers and their children.

The specimen was blood. These receptors originate from a boy aged 5-17 years in good health. Each CDR3 is given with its conserved first and last residue. The D gene is left open where the match is weak. Expanded clones get a size class; other rows say once, few or many, or leave the size out.

>.|.|TRBV19|TRBJ2-1
TGTGCCAGTAGTATTATATCGGGGATATACAATGAGCAGTTCTTC
CASSIISGIYNEQFF
>.|.|TRBV12-3/TRBV12-4|TRBJ1-1
TGTGCCAGCAGTCCAAGGGTGGGAGACACTGAAGCTTTCTTT
CASSPRVGDTEAFF
>TRBD1|.|TRBV3-1|TRBJ2-2
TGTGCCAGCAGCCAAGGAGGACAGGGGTGGACCGGGGAGCTGTTTTTT
CASSQGGQGWTGELFF
>TRBD2|few|TRBV5-1|TRBJ2-1
TGCGCCAGCAGCTTGGGGCAGCGGGGGCCGTACAATGAGCAGTTCTTC
CASSLGQRGPYNEQFF
>.|.|TRBV3-1|TRBJ2-5
TGTGCCAGCAGCCAATTTGGCAGAACCTTACAAGAGACCCAGTACTTC
CASSQFGRTLQETQYF
>TRBD1|.|TRBV12-3/TRBV12-4|TRBJ2-4
TGTGCCAGCAGCCGACCGTATACAGGGGGTCCAAACATTCAGTACTTC
CASSRPYTGGPNIQYF
>.|.|TRBV24-1|TRBJ2-3
TGTGCCACCAGTGATTTCGCAGGGGCACATACGCAGTATTTT
CATSDFAGAHTQYF
>TRBD2|.|TRBV29-1|TRBJ2-1
TGCAGCGTTGAAAGGGGGCCTACTAGCGGGTACTACAATGAGCAGTTCTTC
CSVERGPTSGYYNEQFF
>TRBD2|.|TRBV27|TRBJ2-7
TGTGCCAGCAGTTTTACTATTCCGGGAGGAGTGTACGAGCAGTACTTC
CASSFTIPGGVYEQYF
>TRBD1|.|TRBV28|TRBJ2-7
TGTGCCAGCAGTTCCACTAGACAGGGGGAACCCTCCGAGCAGTACTTC
CASSSTRQGEPSEQYF
>.|.|TRBV7-3|TRBJ1-1
TGTGCCAGCAGCCAAAAAGTGGCCACTGAAGCTTTCTTT
CASSQKVATEAFF
>TRBD1|few|TRBV10-3|TRBJ1-1
TGTGCCATCAGTTCCTCCCCCGGGACAGGGGGGAACACTGAAGCTTTCTTT
CAISSSPGTGGNTEAFF
>.|few|TRBV27|TRBJ1-6
TGTGCCGGCAGTTTATTTGGGGGGGCCCTCTATAATTCACCCCTCCACTTT
CAGSLFGGALYNSPLHF
>.|.|TRBV21-1|TRBJ2-7
TGTGCCAGCAGCAAATCGGGGCTAGCGGGAGAAGAAATCTACGAGCAGTACTTC
CASSKSGLAGEEIYEQYF
>.|.|TRBV6-5|TRBJ2-1
TGTGCCAGCAGTTACGTTGCACAGCACAATGAGCAGTTCTTC
CASSYVAQHNEQFF
>.|.|TRBV4-3|TRBJ1-1
TGCGCCAGCAGCCTAATGACTGGGTGGGGCACTGAAGCTTTCTTT
CASSLMTGWGTEAFF
>TRBD2|.|TRBV5-1|TRBJ2-7
TGCGCCAGCAGCTTTCTCGCGGGAGGGCCGGACGAGCAGTACTTC
CASSFLAGGPDEQYF
>TRBD2|.|TRBV4-3|TRBJ2-3
TGCGCCAGCAGCCAAGACGCGGGGGGGGCGGCAGATACGCAGTATTTT
CASSQDAGGAADTQYF
>TRBD1|few|TRBV28|TRBJ1-5
TGTGCCAGCAGCCCCGCGGGACAGGGCAATCAGCCCCAGCATTTT
CASSPAGQGNQPQHF
>.|.|TRBV9|TRBJ2-3
TGTGCCAGCAGCGCCCTTAGGACAGATACGCAGTATTTT
CASSALRTDTQYF
>.|.|TRBV12-3/TRBV12-4|TRBJ2-6
TGTGCCAGCAGTTTCTCAGGGGCCCCCAGTGTAGGGGCCAACGTCCTGACTTTC
CASSFSGAPSVGANVLTF
>.|.|TRBV20-1|TRBJ2-1
TGCAGTGCTAAGGTTTGGCCCGTGGGCAATGAGCAGTTCTTC
CSAKVWPVGNEQFF
>.|.|TRBV10-3|TRBJ1-2
TGTGCCATCAGTGAGGGGGACCACTACACCTTC
CAISEGDHYTF
>TRBD1|few|TRBV6-2/TRBV6-3|TRBJ2-1
TGTGCCAGCAGCCCCCTGGACAGGGGAGACAATGAGCAGTTCTTC
CASSPLDRGDNEQFF
>TRBD2|few|TRBV29-1|TRBJ2-3
TGCAGCGTCGGATGGAGGAAGACTAGCGGTAACACAGATACGCAGTATTTT
CSVGWRKTSGNTDTQYF
>TRBD1|few|TRBV28|TRBJ2-1
TGTGCCAGCAGACAGGGGTTGAGCTCGGGGCAGTTCTTC
CASRQGLSSGQFF
>.|few|TRBV29-1|TRBJ2-7
TGCAGCGCGGGGGTGTTGCATAGCCACGAGCAGTACTTC
CSAGVLHSHEQYF
>.|.|TRBV29-1|TRBJ1-3
TGCAGCGTTGAACACGGGGAAACCATATATTTT
CSVEHGETIYF
>TRBD1|.|TRBV25-1|TRBJ2-1
TGTGCCAGCAGCCGACAGGGAAGGGCTGAGCAGTTCTTC
CASSRQGRAEQFF
>TRBD2|.|TRBV11-2|TRBJ2-3
TGTGCCAGCAGCTTAGGGCCGGGACTAGGGACCACAGATACGCAGTATTTT
CASSLGPGLGTTDTQYF
>.|.|TRBV4-3|TRBJ2-3
TGCGCCAGCAGCCAAGGGGATAGCCAATCCACAGATACGCAGTATTTT
CASSQGDSQSTDTQYF
>.|.|TRBV4-3|TRBJ1-4
TGCGCCAGCATCCAAGATGAGGGGCTGGAAAAACTGTTTTTT
CASIQDEGLEKLFF
>.|.|TRBV12-3/TRBV12-4|TRBJ2-4
TGTGCCAGCAGCTCCCTTTCCAAAAACATTCAGTACTTC
CASSSLSKNIQYF
>TRBD2|few|TRBV5-4|TRBJ2-5
TGTGCCAGCAGACAGTCCGGTACTAGCGGGAGTCGGGAGACCCAGTACTTC
CASRQSGTSGSRETQYF
>.|.|TRBV15|TRBJ2-3
TGTGCCACCAGTGCAGGAGATACGCAGTATTTT
CATSAGDTQYF
>TRBD2|.|TRBV29-1|TRBJ2-1
TGCAGCGCTTTCACTAGCGAAGACAATGAGCAGTTCTTC
CSAFTSEDNEQFF
>.|many|TRBV29-1|TRBJ2-2
TGCAGCGTTGGAGGGAACACCGGGGAGCTGTTTTTT
CSVGGNTGELFF
>TRBD1|.|TRBV7-9|TRBJ1-5
TGTGCCAGCAGCTTAGGGGGACAGGAGAATCAGCCCCAGCATTTT
CASSLGGQENQPQHF
>.|few|TRBV20-1|TRBJ2-5
TGCAGTGCCCAGGACCGATCGCAAGAGACCCAGTACTTC
CSAQDRSQETQYF
>.|.|TRBV7-9|TRBJ2-2
TGTGCCAGCAGCCAGACCCGGGGCGTCAACACCGGGGAGCTGTTTTTT
CASSQTRGVNTGELFF
>.|.|TRBV20-1|TRBJ2-1
TGCAGTGCTAGAGACGACGGTTTGGTACGGGGGCGGCAGTTCTTC
CSARDDGLVRGRQFF
>TRBD2|.|TRBV10-3|TRBJ2-7
TGTGCCATCAGTTCCATCCTTAGCGGGACTAACTACGAGCAGTACTTC
CAISSILSGTNYEQYF
>TRBD2|.|TRBV29-1|TRBJ2-5
TGCAGCGTTGAGGGACTAGCGTATCAAGAGACCCAGTACTTC
CSVEGLAYQETQYF
>.|few|TRBV29-1|TRBJ1-4
TGCAGCGTACAAAGGGGTGAAAAACTGTTTTTT
CSVQRGEKLFF
>.|.|TRBV28|TRBJ2-1
TGTGCCAGCAGTTTACTCCCTGGGGAGCAGTTCTTC
CASSLLPGEQFF